The next 14 T cell receptor beta chains were all read from a single sample in a study of blood T cell repertoires in COVID-19 (TCRdb year 2020). Libraries were constructed by the immunoSEQ multiplex PCR assay. This is the immuneACCESS table as TCRdb keeps it, with only in-frame sequences that have V and J called. A part of the clones is gone; compared with another copy, unresolved V genes explain less than half, and the rest is unexplained. Here the sample has a few hundred thousand clones; roughly nine tenths occur a single time. Of the sample, 0.8% to 0.9% falls within the top ten clones. Sequenced input: PBMCs or T cells enriched from blood (not recorded which). These receptors originate from a middle-aged woman who had been exposed to COVID-19.

The chain combines TRBV3-1 (or the pseudogene TRBV3-2) with TRBJ2-5, with 8 bases identical to TRBD2. The V segment lost 1 base and the J segment 7 bases; nucleotides outside the gene matches: 11. The CDR3 sequence is 16 residues long. Germline V gene sequence: CDR1 LGHDT, CDR2 YNNKEL (reference sequence). This chain's CDR3 is CASSQGSLAAPGTQYF. CDR3 DNA: TGTGCCAGCAGCCAAGGCTCACTAGCGGCCCCAGGGACCCAGTACTTC.

The CDR3 region is CASSGQGSGEKLFF. The CDR3 nucleotides are TGTGCCAGCAGTGGACAGGGATCTGGTGAAAAACTGTTTTTT. The chain recombines TRBV27 with TRBJ1-4; 8 bases are shared with TRBD1. From germline, CDR1 is MNHEY and CDR2 SMNVEV (reference sequence). With V trimmed by 5 bases and J by 7 bases, 6 bases remained unmatched. The CDR3 has 14 residues.

The gene calls are TRBV24-1 and TRBJ2-1; the match to TRBD2 covers 11 bases. The CDR3 is made up of 18 amino acids. V shed 3 bases, J shed 5 bases, and the junction held 11 bases outside the gene matches. Germline V gene data show CDR1 as KGHDR and CDR2 as SFDVKD. The CDR3 sequence: CATSDGLAGTPKNNEQFF. CDR3 in DNA: TGTGCCACCAGTGATGGACTAGCGGGCACTCCGAAGAACAATGAGCAGTTCTTC.

The genes are TRBV11-2 and TRBJ2-1; perhaps TRBD1 as D (5 bases). The CDR3 spans 15 residues. Germline V CDR1 and CDR2: SGHAT, FQNNGV. V gave up 2 bases and J gave up 6 bases, with 14 bases separating them. CDR3: CASSLRPSGFNEQFF. The CDR3 region has the DNA TGTGCCAGCAGCTTACGACCATCAGGGTTCAATGAGCAGTTCTTC.

The sample holds one count of this clone. The chain uses TRBV5-1 and TRBJ2-7, with 8 positions matching TRBD1. The CDR3 runs to 13 residues. V shed 6 bases and J 2 bases; nucleotides not matched to a gene: 4. Looked up from germline, CDR1 is SGHRS and CDR2 is YFSETQ. CDR3 in amino acids: CASTGGGTYEQYF. The CDR3 DNA sequence: TGCGCCAGCACAGGGGGCGGAACCTACGAGCAGTACTTC.

This chain uses TRBV18 with TRBJ1-1; a weak D match, TRBD1 (5 bases). The CDR3 contains 15 residues. Trimming cost V 2 bases and J 2 bases, with 12 bases left between them. Germline lookup yields CDR1 KGHSH and CDR2 LQKENI. The CDR3 bases are TGTGCCAGCTCACCAAGACAGTCGGATAACACTGAAGCTTTCTTT. Translation: CASSPRQSDNTEAFF.

The chain is built from TRBV2 and TRBJ2-6, with D uncertain. CDR1 is SNHLY and CDR2 is FYNNEI in the germline V gene. Trimming stripped 1 base from V and 0 bases from J, with 4 bases between. The length of the CDR3 is 15 residues. CDR3 DNA: TGTGCCAGCAGTGAAGACATCTCTGGGGCCAACGTCCTGACTTTC. Translated: CASSEDISGANVLTF.

This chain connects TRBV7-9 to TRBJ2-5; possible D gene TRBD1, 6 bases. Germline V lookup: CDR1 SEHNR, CDR2 FQNEAQ (reference sequence). CDR3 length equals 14 residues. Trimming shortened V by 4 bases and J by 4 bases, and 13 bases separated the two germline ends. The chain's CDR3 is CASSSTQGRETQYF. The CDR3 DNA reads TGTGCCAGCAGCTCCACACAGGGTAGAGAGACCCAGTACTTC.

This chain connects TRBV20-1 to TRBJ1-2; D is ambiguous. CDR1 and CDR2 (germline): DFQATT, SNEGSKA (reference sequence). V was trimmed by 1 base and J by 4 bases, leaving 4 bases between them. The CDR3 totals 11 residues. CDR3 nucleotide sequence: TGCAGTGCTAGAGGGAGCTATGGCTACACCTTC. Its protein is CSARGSYGYTF.

The J gene is TRBJ2-1, the V gene TRBV18; TRBD1 aligns across 8 bases. The germline V gene has CDR1 KGHSH and CDR2 LQKENI. The CDR3 sequence is 16 residues long. Trimming at V came to 5 bases and at J to 1 base, leaving 7 bases not matched to a gene. CDR3 amino acids: CASSSDRGKSYNEQFF. CDR3 DNA: TGTGCCAGCTCATCCGACAGGGGAAAATCCTACAATGAGCAGTTCTTC.

The gene calls are TRBV19 and TRBJ1-6; D might be TRBD1 (6 bases). The CDR3 is 15 amino acids. Germline values: CDR1 LNHDA, CDR2 SQIVND (reference sequence). Trimming pared 4 bases from V and 8 bases from J, leaving 15 bases between. The CDR3 loop reads CASSKWGQGDSPLHF. For the CDR3, the DNA is TGTGCCAGTAGTAAATGGGGACAAGGTGATTCACCCCTCCACTTT.

The chain combines TRBV5-6 with TRBJ2-7; 13 bases match TRBD2. Trimming at V came to 0 bases and at J to 4 bases, leaving 4 bases not matched to a gene. Germline CDR1 and CDR2: SGHDT and YYEEEE. This CDR3 spans 16 amino acids. This CDR3 reads CASSLEMGLAGYEQYF. The CDR3 DNA reads TGTGCCAGCAGCTTGGAGATGGGACTAGCGGGGTACGAGCAGTACTTC.

This rearrangement joins TRBV21-1 to TRBJ2-3; the D call TRBD2 from the table was never checked on the DNA. TRBV21-1 is recorded as a pseudogene. This CDR3 has 16 residues. CDR3 sequence: CASSARTSGSQDTQYF. In DNA, the CDR3 is TGTGCCAGCAGCGCCCGGACTAGCGGGTCCCAGGATACGCAGTATTTT.

The rearrangement joins TRBV19 to TRBJ1-5; D not resolved. Germline V gene lookup returns CDR1 LNHDA and CDR2 SQIVND (reference sequence). This CDR3 is 15 amino acids long. V gave up 3 bases and J gave up 0 bases, with 9 bases separating them. CDR3 residues: CASSISTGSNQPQHF. Here the CDR3 DNA reads TGTGCCAGTAGTATCTCGACGGGTAGCAATCAGCCCCAGCATTTT.